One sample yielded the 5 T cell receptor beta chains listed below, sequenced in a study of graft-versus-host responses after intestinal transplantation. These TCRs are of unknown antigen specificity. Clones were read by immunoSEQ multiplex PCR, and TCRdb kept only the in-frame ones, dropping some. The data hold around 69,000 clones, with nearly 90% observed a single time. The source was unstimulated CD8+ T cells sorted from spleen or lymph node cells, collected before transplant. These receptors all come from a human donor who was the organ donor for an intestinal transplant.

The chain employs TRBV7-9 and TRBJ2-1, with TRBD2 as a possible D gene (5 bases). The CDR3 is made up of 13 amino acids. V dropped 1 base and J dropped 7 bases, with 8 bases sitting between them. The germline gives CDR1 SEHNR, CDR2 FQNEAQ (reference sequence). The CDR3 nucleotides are TGTGCCAGCAGCTTAGAACGGGGTAATGAGCAGTTCTTC. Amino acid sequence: CASSLERGNEQFF.

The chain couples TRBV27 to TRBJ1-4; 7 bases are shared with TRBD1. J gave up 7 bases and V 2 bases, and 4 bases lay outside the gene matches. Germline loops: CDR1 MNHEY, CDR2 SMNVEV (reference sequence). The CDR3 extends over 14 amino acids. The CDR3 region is CASSLGQDGEKLFF. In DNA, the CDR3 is TGTGCCAGCAGTTTAGGACAGGATGGTGAAAAACTGTTTTTT.

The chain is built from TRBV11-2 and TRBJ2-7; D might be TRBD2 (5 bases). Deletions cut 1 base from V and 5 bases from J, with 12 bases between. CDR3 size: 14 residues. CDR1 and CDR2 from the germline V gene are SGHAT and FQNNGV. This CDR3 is CASSLAGMPNEQYV. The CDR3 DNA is TGTGCCAGCAGCTTAGCGGGGATGCCTAACGAGCAGTACGTC.

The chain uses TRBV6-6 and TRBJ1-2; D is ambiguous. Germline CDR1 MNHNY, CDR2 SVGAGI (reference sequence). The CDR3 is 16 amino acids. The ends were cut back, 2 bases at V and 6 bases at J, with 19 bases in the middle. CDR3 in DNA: TGTGCCAGCAGTTACCCAGACGGCGGATACCCCGATGGCTACACCTTC. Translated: CASSYPDGGYPDGYTF.

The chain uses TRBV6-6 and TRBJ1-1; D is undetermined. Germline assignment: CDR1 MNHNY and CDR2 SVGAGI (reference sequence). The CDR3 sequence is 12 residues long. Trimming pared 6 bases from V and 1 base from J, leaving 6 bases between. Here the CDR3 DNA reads TGTGCCAGCAGCCCCGGGAACACTGAAGCTTTCTTT. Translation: CASSPGNTEAFF.